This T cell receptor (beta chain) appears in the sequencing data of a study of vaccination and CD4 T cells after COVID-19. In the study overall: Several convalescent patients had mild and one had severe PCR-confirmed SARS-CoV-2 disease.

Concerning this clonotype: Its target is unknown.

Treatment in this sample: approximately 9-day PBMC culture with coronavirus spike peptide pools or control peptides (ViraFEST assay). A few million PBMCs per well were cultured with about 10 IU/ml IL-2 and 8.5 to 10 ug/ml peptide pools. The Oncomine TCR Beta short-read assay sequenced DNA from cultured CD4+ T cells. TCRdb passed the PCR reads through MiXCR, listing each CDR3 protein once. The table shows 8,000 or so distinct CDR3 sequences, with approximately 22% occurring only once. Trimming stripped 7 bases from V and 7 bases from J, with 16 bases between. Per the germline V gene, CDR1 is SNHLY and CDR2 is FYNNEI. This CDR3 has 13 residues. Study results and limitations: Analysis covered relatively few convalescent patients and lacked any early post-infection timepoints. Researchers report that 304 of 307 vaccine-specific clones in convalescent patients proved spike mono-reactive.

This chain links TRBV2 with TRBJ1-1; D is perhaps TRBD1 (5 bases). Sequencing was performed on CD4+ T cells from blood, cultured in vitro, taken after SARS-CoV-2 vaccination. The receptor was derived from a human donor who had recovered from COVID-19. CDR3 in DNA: TGTGCCAGCAACGCTCAGGGATCACATGAAGCTTTCTTT. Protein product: CASNAQGSHEAFF.